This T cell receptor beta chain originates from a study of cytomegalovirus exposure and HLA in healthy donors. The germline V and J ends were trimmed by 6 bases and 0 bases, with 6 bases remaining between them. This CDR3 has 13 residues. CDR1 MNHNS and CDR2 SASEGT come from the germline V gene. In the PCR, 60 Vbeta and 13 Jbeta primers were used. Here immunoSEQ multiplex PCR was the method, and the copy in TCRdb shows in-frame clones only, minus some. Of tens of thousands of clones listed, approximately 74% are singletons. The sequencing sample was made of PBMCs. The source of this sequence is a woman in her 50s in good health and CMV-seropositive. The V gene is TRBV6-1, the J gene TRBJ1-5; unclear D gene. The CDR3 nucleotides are TGTGCCAGCAGATTAGATAGCAATCAGCCCCAGCATTTT. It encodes CASRLDSNQPQHF.